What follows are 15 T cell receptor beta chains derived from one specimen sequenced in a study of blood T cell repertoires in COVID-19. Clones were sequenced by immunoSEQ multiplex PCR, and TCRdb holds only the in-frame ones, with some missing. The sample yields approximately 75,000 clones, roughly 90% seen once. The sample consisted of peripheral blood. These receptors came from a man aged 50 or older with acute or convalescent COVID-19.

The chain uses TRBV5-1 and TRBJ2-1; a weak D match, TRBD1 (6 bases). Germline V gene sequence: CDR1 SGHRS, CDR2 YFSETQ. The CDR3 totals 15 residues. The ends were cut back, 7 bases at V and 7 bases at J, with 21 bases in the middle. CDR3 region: CASRRVTGLLNEQFF. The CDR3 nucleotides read TGCGCCAGCCGTCGTGTGACAGGTTTGTTAAATGAGCAGTTCTTC. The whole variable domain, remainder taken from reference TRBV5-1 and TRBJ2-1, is KAGVTQTPRYLIKTRGQQVTLSCSPISGHRSVSWYQQTPGQGLQFLFEYFSETQRNKGNFPGRFSGRQFSNSRSEMNVSTLELGDSALYLCASRRVTGLLNEQFFGPGTRLTVL.

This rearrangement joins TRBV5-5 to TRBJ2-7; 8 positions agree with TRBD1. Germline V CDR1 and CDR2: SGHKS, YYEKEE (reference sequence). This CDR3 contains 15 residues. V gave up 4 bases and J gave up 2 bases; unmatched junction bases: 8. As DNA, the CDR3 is TGTGCCAGCAGCCGCGGGACAGGCCTGACCTACGAGCAGTACTTC. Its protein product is CASSRGTGLTYEQYF.

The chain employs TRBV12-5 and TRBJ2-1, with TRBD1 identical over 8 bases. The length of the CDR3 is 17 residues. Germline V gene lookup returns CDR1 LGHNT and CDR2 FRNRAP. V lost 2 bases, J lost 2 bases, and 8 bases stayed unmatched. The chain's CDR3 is CASGLPGQGRTYNEQFF. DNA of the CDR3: TGTGCTAGTGGTTTGCCCGGACAGGGCCGTACCTACAATGAGCAGTTCTTC.

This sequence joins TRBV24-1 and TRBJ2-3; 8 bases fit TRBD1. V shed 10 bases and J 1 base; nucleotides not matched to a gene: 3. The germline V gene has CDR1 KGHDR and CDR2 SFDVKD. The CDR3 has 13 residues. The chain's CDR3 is CATSTGGTDTQYF. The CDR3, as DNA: TGTGCCACTTCGACAGGGGGCACAGATACGCAGTATTTT.

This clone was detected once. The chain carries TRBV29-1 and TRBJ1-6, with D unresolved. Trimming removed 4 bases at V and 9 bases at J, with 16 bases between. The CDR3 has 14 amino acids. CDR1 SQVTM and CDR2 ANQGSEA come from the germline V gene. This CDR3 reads CSVATNLVGSPLHF. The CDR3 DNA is TGCAGCGTTGCTACCAACTTGGTTGGTTCACCCCTCCACTTT.

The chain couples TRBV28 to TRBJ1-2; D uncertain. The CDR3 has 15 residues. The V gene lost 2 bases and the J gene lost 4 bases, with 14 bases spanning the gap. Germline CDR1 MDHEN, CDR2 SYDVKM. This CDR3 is CASSLIQAGSYGYTF. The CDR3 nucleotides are TGTGCCAGCAGTTTAATCCAGGCAGGATCCTATGGCTACACCTTC.

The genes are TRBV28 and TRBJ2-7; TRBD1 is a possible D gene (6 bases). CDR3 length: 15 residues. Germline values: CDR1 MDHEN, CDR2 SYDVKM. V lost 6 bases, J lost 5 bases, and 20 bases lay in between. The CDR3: CASSSRTAPAHEQYF. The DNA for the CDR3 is TGTGCCAGCAGCTCCCGGACAGCCCCTGCCCACGAGCAGTACTTC.

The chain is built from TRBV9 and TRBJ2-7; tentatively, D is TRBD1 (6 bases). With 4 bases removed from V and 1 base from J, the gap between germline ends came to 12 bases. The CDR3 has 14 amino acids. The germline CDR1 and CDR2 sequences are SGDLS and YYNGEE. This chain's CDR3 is CASSISGQSYEQYF. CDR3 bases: TGTGCCAGCAGCATTTCCGGACAGTCCTACGAGCAGTACTTC.

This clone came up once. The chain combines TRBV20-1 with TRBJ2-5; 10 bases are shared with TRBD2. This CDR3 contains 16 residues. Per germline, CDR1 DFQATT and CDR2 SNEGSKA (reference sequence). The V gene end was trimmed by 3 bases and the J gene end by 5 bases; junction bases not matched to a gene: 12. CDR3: CSASGLAGEREETQYF. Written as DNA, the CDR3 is TGCAGTGCTAGTGGCCTAGCGGGGGAACGGGAGGAGACCCAGTACTTC.

CDR3 protein: CASSSQETQYF. In DNA, the CDR3 is TGTGCCAGCAGCTCACAAGAGACCCAGTACTTC. The genes are TRBV5-6 and TRBJ2-5; no firm D call. This CDR3 has 11 residues. The V gene lost 3 bases and the J gene lost 2 bases, with 2 bases spanning the gap. Germline V gives CDR1 SGHDT, CDR2 YYEEEE. The full variable domain, in which reference TRBV5-6 and TRBJ2-5 provide the parts outside the CDR3, is DAGVTQSPTHLIKTRGQQVTLRCSPKSGHDTVSWYQQALGQGPQFIFQYYEEEERQRGNFPDRFSGHQFPNYSSELNVNALLLGDSALYLCASSSQETQYFGPGTRLLVL.

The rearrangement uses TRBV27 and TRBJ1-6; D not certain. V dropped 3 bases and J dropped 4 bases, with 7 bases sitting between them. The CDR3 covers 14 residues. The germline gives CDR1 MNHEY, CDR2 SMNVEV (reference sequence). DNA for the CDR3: TGTGCCAGCAGTTTGCCACTGTATAATTCACCCCTCCACTTT. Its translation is CASSLPLYNSPLHF.

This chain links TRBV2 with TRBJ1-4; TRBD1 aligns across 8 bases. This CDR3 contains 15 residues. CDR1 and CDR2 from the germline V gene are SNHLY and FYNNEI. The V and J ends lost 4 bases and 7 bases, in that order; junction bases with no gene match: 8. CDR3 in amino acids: CASSARTGKGEKLFF. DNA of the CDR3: TGTGCCAGCAGTGCCCGGACAGGGAAAGGTGAAAAACTGTTTTTT.

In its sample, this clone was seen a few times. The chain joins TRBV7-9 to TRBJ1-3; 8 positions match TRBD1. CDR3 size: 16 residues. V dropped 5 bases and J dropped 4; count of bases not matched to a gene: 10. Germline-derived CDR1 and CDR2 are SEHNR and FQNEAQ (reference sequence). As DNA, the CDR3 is TGTGCCAGCAGCAGATACCAGGGGGCGGCAGGAAACACCATATATTTT. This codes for CASSRYQGAAGNTIYF.

The CDR3 nucleotides are TGTGCCAGCAGGAATTCTGGGTCCCTAGCGGGGGCCACCTACGAGCAGTACTTC. Its protein is CASRNSGSLAGATYEQYF. The rearrangement links TRBV21-1 to TRBJ2-7; TRBD2 was called by the table and not checked on the DNA. TRBV21-1 is marked as a pseudogene. The CDR3 has 18 residues.

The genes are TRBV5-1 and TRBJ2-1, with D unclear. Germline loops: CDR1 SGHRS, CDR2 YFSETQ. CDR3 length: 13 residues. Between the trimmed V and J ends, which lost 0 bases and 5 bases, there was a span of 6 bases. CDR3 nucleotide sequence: TGCGCCAGCAGCTTGGGCAGGAACAATGAGCAGTTCTTC. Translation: CASSLGRNNEQFF. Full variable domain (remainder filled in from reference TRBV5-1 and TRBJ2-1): KAGVTQTPRYLIKTRGQQVTLSCSPISGHRSVSWYQQTPGQGLQFLFEYFSETQRNKGNFPGRFSGRQFSNSRSEMNVSTLELGDSALYLCASSLGRNNEQFFGPGTRLTVL.